One and the same sample provided the 16 T cell receptor beta chains below, sequenced in a study of cytomegalovirus exposure and HLA in healthy donors. Amplification used 60 Vbeta primers and 13 Jbeta primers. The assay was immunoSEQ multiplex PCR, and TCRdb's table has in-frame clones only and misses some. Of 90,000 to 150,000 clones in the sample, around 84% were seen once. The sequencing sample was made of PBMCs. These receptors were taken from a woman in her 30s in good health and CMV-seropositive.

This chain connects TRBV19 to TRBJ1-2; 9 bases match TRBD1. Germline CDR1 and CDR2: LNHDA and SQIVND (reference sequence). Trimming cost V 5 bases and J 5 bases; bases outside gene matches: 9. This CDR3 contains 15 residues. The CDR3 DNA follows: TGTGCCAGTAGTCCCAGGGACAGGGAATTATATGGCTACACCTTC. Translating it yields CASSPRDRELYGYTF. The whole variable domain, filled in from reference TRBV19 and TRBJ1-2, reads DGGITQSPKYLFRKEGQNVTLSCEQNLNHDAMYWYRQDPGQGLRLIYYSQIVNDFQKGDIAEGYSVSREKKESFPLTVTSAQKNPTAFYLCASSPRDRELYGYTFGSGTRLTVV.

This clone appeared once. The chain couples TRBV27 to TRBJ2-1; 9 nucleotides align to TRBD1. The junction had 4 bases not matched to a gene; V was cut back by 6 bases and J by 1 base. Looked up from germline, CDR1 is MNHEY and CDR2 is SMNVEV (reference sequence). This CDR3 contains 15 residues. In DNA form, the CDR3 reads TGTGCCAGCAGCCCCGGGACAGGGTCCTACAATGAGCAGTTCTTC. Protein sequence: CASSPGTGSYNEQFF.

The chain recombines TRBV10-3 with TRBJ2-1; 15 nucleotides align to TRBD2. The CDR3 has 17 residues. The germline V gene encodes CDR1 ENHRY and CDR2 SYGVKD. V lost 4 bases and J lost 8; bases outside the gene matches: 9. The CDR3 loop reads CAISGGLAGGLLDEQFF. The DNA for the CDR3 is TGTGCCATCAGTGGGGGACTAGCGGGGGGTCTGTTGGATGAGCAGTTCTTC.

This clone was detected once. This rearrangement joins TRBV5-1 to TRBJ2-5; 7 bases map to TRBD2. Germline V lookup: CDR1 SGHRS, CDR2 YFSETQ. There are 14 residues in the CDR3. V trimming: 4 bases; J trimming: 5 bases; junction bases outside the gene matches: 8. The CDR3 region is CASSPGGGTETQYF. Written as DNA, the CDR3 is TGCGCCAGCAGCCCTGGGGGGGGGACGGAGACCCAGTACTTC. The whole variable domain, filled in from reference TRBV5-1 and TRBJ2-5, reads KAGVTQTPRYLIKTRGQQVTLSCSPISGHRSVSWYQQTPGQGLQFLFEYFSETQRNKGNFPGRFSGRQFSNSRSEMNVSTLELGDSALYLCASSPGGGTETQYFGPGTRLLVL.

The V and J genes are TRBV9 and TRBJ2-7; 8 bases align to TRBD1. The V gene's germline CDR1 is SGDLS and CDR2 YYNGEE. Losses at the gene ends were 4 bases for V and 0 bases for J; bases not matched to a gene: 6. The CDR3 runs to 15 residues. Here the CDR3 reads CASSRLGQDSYEQYF. The CDR3 DNA reads as TGTGCCAGCAGCCGCTTGGGACAGGACTCCTACGAGCAGTACTTC.

The V gene is TRBV6-1, the J gene TRBJ2-1; no definite D call. The V end was cut by 2 bases, the J end by 6 bases, with 11 bases between. The CDR3 is made up of 14 amino acids. Germline V CDR1 and CDR2: MNHNS, SASEGT. CDR3 coding DNA: TGTGCCAGCAGTGAATTTGGCAGGTTCAATGAGCAGTTCTTC. Translating it yields CASSEFGRFNEQFF.

The chain is built from TRBV9 and TRBJ2-7; 7 bases line up with TRBD1. CDR1 and CDR2 from the germline V gene are SGDLS and YYNGEE. After removal of 0 bases from V and 4 bases from J, the junction contained 7 bases not matched to a gene. The CDR3 is 15 amino acids. Here the CDR3 reads CASSVGRDSWYEQYF. CDR3 nucleotide sequence: TGTGCCAGCAGCGTAGGTCGGGACAGCTGGTACGAGCAGTACTTC.

The gene calls are TRBV6-6 and TRBJ1-4, with 7 bases that match TRBD1. Per germline, CDR1 MNHNY and CDR2 SVGAGI (reference sequence). The CDR3 extends over 16 amino acids. V lost 6 bases, J lost 5 bases, and 12 bases stayed unmatched. The CDR3 nucleotides read TGTGCCAGCAGCCGAACCGCGGGACAGACCAATGAAAAACTGTTTTTT. Amino acids: CASSRTAGQTNEKLFF.

This clone was observed a handful of times. The chain carries TRBV4-1 and TRBJ2-1; possibly TRBD2 for D (5 bases). V lost 1 base and J 7 bases, leaving 17 bases between the germline ends. The V gene's germline CDR1 is MGHRA and CDR2 YSYEKL. The CDR3 runs 16 residues. The CDR3 nucleotides are TGCGCCAGCAGCCAAGGGCGGGCAGAGTTTCAAAATGAGCAGTTCTTC. Amino acid sequence: CASSQGRAEFQNEQFF.

This rearrangement joins TRBV14 to TRBJ1-6, with 7 bases identical to TRBD1. The CDR3 loop spans 14 amino acids. Trimming took 8 bases from V and 6 from J; bases not matched to a gene: 7. The germline CDR1 and CDR2 sequences are SGHDN and FVKESK. In DNA, the CDR3 is TGTGCCAGCGGGTTACAGGGGTCTAATTCACCCCTCCACTTT. This codes for CASGLQGSNSPLHF.

This clone appeared a few times. The chain recombines TRBV5-4 with TRBJ1-1; unclear D gene. Trimming removed 4 bases from V and 10 bases from J, with 14 bases in between. CDR1 is SGHNT and CDR2 is YYREEE in the germline V gene (reference sequence). The CDR3 is 12 residues long. CDR3 residues: CASSPPGEVAFF. Written as DNA, the CDR3 is TGTGCCAGCAGCCCACCCGGAGAGGTAGCTTTCTTT. Full variable domain (remainder filled in from reference TRBV5-4 and TRBJ1-1): ETGVTQSPTHLIKTRGQQVTLRCSSQSGHNTVSWYQQALGQGPQFIFQYYREEENGRGNFPPRFSGLQFPNYSSELNVNALELDDSALYLCASSPPGEVAFFGQGTRLTVV.

V usage is TRBV10-2 and J usage is TRBJ1-4; 9 nucleotides align to TRBD1. Germline V gene lookup returns CDR1 WSHSY and CDR2 SAAADI. The CDR3 is made up of 15 amino acids. V shed 3 bases, J shed 5 bases, and the junction held 4 bases outside the gene matches. CDR3: CASSEGQGQNEKLFF. The CDR3 bases are TGCGCCAGCAGTGAAGGACAGGGGCAAAATGAAAAACTGTTTTTT.

The chain uses TRBV10-3 and TRBJ1-1; a possible D gene is TRBD1 (6 bases). This CDR3 has 12 residues. Between the trimmed V and J ends, which lost 11 bases and 3 bases, there was a span of 13 bases. CDR1 is ENHRY, CDR2 SYGVKD, per germline. As DNA, the CDR3 is TGTGCCGGAAAACACAGGGACACTGAAGCTTTCTTT. Translated, it gives CAGKHRDTEAFF.

The J gene is TRBJ2-7, the V gene TRBV7-3; D may be TRBD1 (7 bases). Germline CDR1 SGHTA, CDR2 FQGTGA. V lost 5 bases, J lost 2 bases, and 16 bases lay in between. CDR3 length equals 15 residues. The CDR3 DNA reads TGTGCCAGCAGCCCCAGGGGGGACGGAGCCTACGAGCAGTACTTC. It encodes CASSPRGDGAYEQYF.

CDR3 bases: TGTGCCAGCATCCGGCGGGCCAACTATGGCTACACCTTC. Its protein is CASIRRANYGYTF. The chain couples TRBV28 to TRBJ1-2; no clear D gene. The germline V and J ends were trimmed by 7 bases and 2 bases, with 11 bases remaining between them. Germline CDR1 is MDHEN and CDR2 is SYDVKM. This CDR3 has 13 residues.

The rearrangement joins TRBV5-1 to TRBJ2-6; no clear D. V was clipped by 0 bases and J by 0 bases, with 4 bases between them. Germline V gene data show CDR1 as SGHRS and CDR2 as YFSETQ. The CDR3 covers 15 residues. In nucleotides, the CDR3 is TGCGCCAGCAGCTTGGCGTTCTCTGGGGCCAACGTCCTGACTTTC. This encodes CASSLAFSGANVLTF.